This T cell receptor (beta chain) is from a study of tumor-infiltrating lymphocytes in primary liver carcinoma (dated by TCRdb to about 2017). Concerning the study at large: The five patients, three men and two women aged 30 to 69 years, had hepatocellular carcinoma (four) or combined HCC and intrahepatic cholangiocarcinoma (one). The tumors of the five patients were staged as T1-T3 N0M0, with maximum diameters ranging from about 4.2 to 11 cm. Each sample produced roughly 3.5 to 7.13 million productive TCRbeta reads, and read depth showed no significant difference between tissue types. For each liver tumor, the study sampled five regions along with adjacent normal tissue and blood, and applied TCRbeta repertoire sequencing, expression microarrays and whole-exome sequencing. A total of approximately 35 specimens from 5 patients underwent TCRbeta repertoire sequencing, comprising 25 tumor regions, 5 adjacent noncancerous liver tissues and 5 peripheral blood samples. Agilent mRNA microarray profiling was performed on the roughly 27 tumor region samples to relate TCRbeta repertoire diversity to the local molecular phenotype. Technical replicate repertoires showed high reproducibility, with mean shared-clone rates about 0.88 and correlation coefficients above 0.95. Results the study describes overall, beyond this receptor: Only the TCR beta chain was sequenced, which likely underestimates true repertoire diversity because unpaired alpha chains were not captured. Pairs of tumor regions showed greater repertoire overlap (mean roughly 36%) than tumor-adjacent pairs (roughly 17%) or tumor-blood pairs (roughly 15%), which is consistent with antigen-driven expansion. Because the samples were bulk and unsorted, CD4+ and CD8+ T cell repertoires could not be compared. The study included only a few patients, and the authors note findings should be validated in a larger study. Only about 8-25% of top clones were present in all five regions of a tumor, suggesting spatial heterogeneity of tumor-infiltrating T cells. Compared with blood, tumors had a significantly larger share of the repertoire taken up by the top 250 clones (p = 0.039).

Without any cell sorting, total RNA and DNA were extracted together from around 18-30 mg of bulk tissue using the AllPrep DNA/RNA mini kit. Between November 2015 and early 2016, 4 or 5 patients in China with histopathologically diagnosed primary liver carcinoma had their tumors surgically resected. At the time of sampling, the patients were treatment-naive and had chronic HBV infection. Each tumor was sampled at five spatially separated regions: the superior, inferior, left-lateral and right-lateral poles and the tumor centre. According to histology, viable tumor cells made up more than 85% of every tumor sample. Pieces of fresh tumor and adjacent tissue were cut in half, with one half kept in RNAlater at -80 degrees C and the other half sent for histology. Using a constant-region primer and ProtoScript II reverse transcriptase, TCRbeta-specific cDNA was reverse-transcribed from 450 to 650 ng total RNA. Construction of the TCRbeta libraries relied on three nested rounds of multiplex PCR, following a slightly modified ARM-PCR procedure. Sample barcodes and Illumina adapters were added in a final 25-cycle PCR with Deep VentR polymerase. Before sequencing, amplicons between 200 and 500 bp were purified from gel using a QIAquick gel extraction kit. An Illumina HiSeq 2500 was used to sequence the TCRbeta amplicons with 250-bp paired-end reads. The paper's data handling went like this. To recover full CDR3 sequences, reads were quality-trimmed using Trimmomatic v0.33 and paired reads were then merged using FLASH v1.2.11. V, D and J germline segments were assigned to the rearranged TCRbeta sequences by MiGEC v1.2.1b. Clonotype statistics, along with Shannon-Wiener diversity indices, were calculated using VDJtools v1.0.0. To reduce sampling bias, subsequent analyses other than the diversity analysis used only the 250 most abundant clonotypes in each sample. The public reads were reanalyzed by TCRdb: fastp trimming at Q25, MiXCR alignment, in-frame beta chains only. Merged by CDR3 protein, the rows form single entries marked with the most common genes and DNA. TCRdb, rather than the study authors, made the V and J calls. In this sample the table shows roughly 49,000 distinct CDR3 sequences, 65% to 80% of which occur a single time. The biggest ten clones account for just under 30% of the sample.

Notes on this clonotype: There is no known antigen for this receptor. One base away there is no much larger clone; base qualities are not given.

The specimen sequenced was liver tumor tissue from sampling region 5. The sample's cell subset or site label, decoded: tumor region T5, tumor centre. The clonotype comes from a man in his forties or fifties with primary liver carcinoma and hepatitis B virus infection.

The DNA reads as follows: TGCGCCAGCAGTGAAAGGGACGGCCCCTGGGGGACCCAGTACTTC. Translation gives CASSERDGPWGTQYF. Rearrangement joined TRBV10-1 to TRBJ2-5; the D gene is tentatively TRBD1 or TRBD2, each matching 5 bases. The CDR1 and CDR2 encoded by the germline V gene (reference sequence) are WNHNN and SYGVQD. From the cysteine up to the phenylalanine, the CDR3 has a length of 15 residues. The retained sequence is limited to the CDR3, 45 bases, with the frame set at the first base. V loses 3 bases of germline sequence and J loses 7 bases, and the interval between the two ends is 18 bases.